These 5 T cell receptor beta chains came from one sample sequenced in a study of cytomegalovirus exposure and HLA in healthy donors. PCR primers comprised 60 Vbeta and 13 Jbeta primers. Assay: immunoSEQ multiplex PCR; the TCRdb copy retains only in-frame clones and omits some. The sample has 150,000 to 200,000 clones; around 80% are singletons. The sequencing sample was made of PBMCs. These receptors were collected from a girl aged 5 to 17 in good health and CMV-seropositive.

The J gene is TRBJ2-1, the V gene TRBV14, with TRBD2 identical over 9 bases. The CDR3 spans 16 residues. CDR1 and CDR2 from the germline V gene are SGHDN and FVKESK. J was trimmed by 5 bases and V by 0 bases; bases with no gene match: 5. CDR3 protein: CASSQEGASGNNEQFF. The CDR3 region has the DNA TGTGCCAGCAGCCAAGAGGGGGCTAGCGGGAACAATGAGCAGTTCTTC.

V gene TRBV19 combines with J gene TRBJ1-1; 7 bases fit TRBD1. The trim removed 6 bases at V and 3 bases at J, leaving 13 bases unmatched. Germline assignment: CDR1 LNHDA and CDR2 SQIVND (reference sequence). CDR3 length: 16 residues. The CDR3 sequence: CASRPLTGRTDTEAFF. CDR3 DNA: TGTGCCAGTAGGCCCTTGACAGGGAGGACGGACACTGAAGCTTTCTTT.

This clone came up once. This rearrangement joins TRBV7-2 to TRBJ2-1, with TRBD2 matching over 10 bases. The CDR3 loop spans 15 amino acids. With 1 base clipped from V and 5 bases from J, the junction kept 2 bases outside the gene matches. The germline V gene has CDR1 SGHTA and CDR2 FQGNSA. CDR3 loop: CASSLVGLADNEQFF. CDR3 DNA sequence: TGTGCCAGCAGCTTAGTAGGACTAGCGGACAATGAGCAGTTCTTC.

The rearrangement joins TRBV7-2 to TRBJ2-7; 8 positions match TRBD2. Germline loops: CDR1 SGHTA, CDR2 FQGNSA. The junction had 5 bases not matched to a gene; V was cut back by 4 bases and J by 3 bases. CDR3 length: 14 residues. CDR3 in amino acids: CASSYTSGDYEQYF. CDR3 DNA sequence: TGTGCCAGCAGCTACACTAGCGGCGACTACGAGCAGTACTTC. Looking up the rest from reference TRBV7-2 and TRBJ2-7 gives the full variable domain: GAGVSQSPSNKVTEKGKDVELRCDPISGHTALYWYRQSLGQGLEFLIYFQGNSAPDKSGLPSDRFSAERTGGSVSTLTIQRTQQEDSAVYLCASSYTSGDYEQYFGPGTRLTVT.

This clone was seen a few times. V is TRBV4-1 and J is TRBJ2-7, with 7 bases matching TRBD1. This CDR3 is 15 amino acids long. With V trimmed by 4 bases and J by 3 bases, 9 bases remained unmatched. In germline, CDR1 is MGHRA, CDR2 YSYEKL. CDR3 in DNA: TGCGCCAGCAGCCGGCCGACAGGGCATGGCTACGAGCAGTACTTC. It yields the protein CASSRPTGHGYEQYF.